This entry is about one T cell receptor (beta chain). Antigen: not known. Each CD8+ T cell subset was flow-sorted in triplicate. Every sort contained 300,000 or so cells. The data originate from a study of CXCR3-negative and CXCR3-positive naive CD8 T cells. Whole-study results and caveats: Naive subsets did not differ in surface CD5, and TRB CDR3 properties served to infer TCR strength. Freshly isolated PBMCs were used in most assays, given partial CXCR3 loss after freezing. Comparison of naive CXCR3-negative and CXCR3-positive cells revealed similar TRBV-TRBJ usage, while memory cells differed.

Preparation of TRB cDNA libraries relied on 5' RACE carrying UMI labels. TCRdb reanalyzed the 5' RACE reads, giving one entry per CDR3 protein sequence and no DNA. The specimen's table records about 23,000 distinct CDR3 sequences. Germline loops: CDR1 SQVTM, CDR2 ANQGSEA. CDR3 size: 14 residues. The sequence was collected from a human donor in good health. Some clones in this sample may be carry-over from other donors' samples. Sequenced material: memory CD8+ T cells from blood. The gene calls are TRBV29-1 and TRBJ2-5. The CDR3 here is CSVEDPSFWETQYF.